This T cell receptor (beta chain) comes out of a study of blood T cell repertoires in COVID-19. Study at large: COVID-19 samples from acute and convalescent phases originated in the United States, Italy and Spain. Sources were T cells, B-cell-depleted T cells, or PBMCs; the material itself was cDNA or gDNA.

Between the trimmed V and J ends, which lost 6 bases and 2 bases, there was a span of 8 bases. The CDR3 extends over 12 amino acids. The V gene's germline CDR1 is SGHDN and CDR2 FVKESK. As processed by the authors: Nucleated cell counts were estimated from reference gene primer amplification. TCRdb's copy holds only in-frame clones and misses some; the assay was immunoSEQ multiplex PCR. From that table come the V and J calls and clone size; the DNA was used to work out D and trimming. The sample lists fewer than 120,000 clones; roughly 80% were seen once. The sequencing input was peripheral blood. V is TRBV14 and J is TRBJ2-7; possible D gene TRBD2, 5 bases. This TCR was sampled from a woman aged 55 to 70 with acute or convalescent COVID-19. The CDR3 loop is CASSSVTYEQYF. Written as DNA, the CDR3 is TGTGCCAGCAGTAGCGTAACCTACGAGCAGTACTTC.